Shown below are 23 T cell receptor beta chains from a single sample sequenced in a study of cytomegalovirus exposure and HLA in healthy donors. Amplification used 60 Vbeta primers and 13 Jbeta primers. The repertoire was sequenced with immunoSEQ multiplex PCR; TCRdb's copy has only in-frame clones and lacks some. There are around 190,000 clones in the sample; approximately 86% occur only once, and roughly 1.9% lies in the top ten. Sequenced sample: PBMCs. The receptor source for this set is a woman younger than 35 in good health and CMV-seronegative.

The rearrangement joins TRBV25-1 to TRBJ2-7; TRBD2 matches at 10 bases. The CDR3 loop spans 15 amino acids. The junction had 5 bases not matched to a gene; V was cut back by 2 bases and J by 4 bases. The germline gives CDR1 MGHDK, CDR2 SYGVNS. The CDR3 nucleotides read TGTGCCAGCAGTGAACGAGGGGGACTAGCGTACGAGCAGTACTTC. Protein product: CASSERGGLAYEQYF.

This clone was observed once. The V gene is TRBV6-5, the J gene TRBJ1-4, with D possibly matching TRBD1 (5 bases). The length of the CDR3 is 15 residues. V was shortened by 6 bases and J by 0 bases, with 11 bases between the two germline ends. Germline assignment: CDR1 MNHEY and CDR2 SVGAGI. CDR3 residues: CASRYRQSTNEKLFF. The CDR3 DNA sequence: TGTGCCAGCAGATACCGACAGTCAACTAATGAAAAACTGTTTTTT.

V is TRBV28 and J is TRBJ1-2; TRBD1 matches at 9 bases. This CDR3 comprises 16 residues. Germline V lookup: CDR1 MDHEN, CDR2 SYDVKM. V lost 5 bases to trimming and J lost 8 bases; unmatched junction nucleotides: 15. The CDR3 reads CASSPPGQGITGGYTF. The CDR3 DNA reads TGTGCCAGCAGTCCTCCGGGACAGGGAATAACGGGAGGCTACACCTTC.

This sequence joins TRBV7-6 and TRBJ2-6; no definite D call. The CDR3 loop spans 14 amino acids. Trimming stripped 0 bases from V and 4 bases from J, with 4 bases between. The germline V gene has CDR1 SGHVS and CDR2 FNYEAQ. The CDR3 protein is CASSLAPGANVLTF. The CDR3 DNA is TGTGCCAGCAGCTTAGCTCCGGGGGCCAACGTCCTGACTTTC.

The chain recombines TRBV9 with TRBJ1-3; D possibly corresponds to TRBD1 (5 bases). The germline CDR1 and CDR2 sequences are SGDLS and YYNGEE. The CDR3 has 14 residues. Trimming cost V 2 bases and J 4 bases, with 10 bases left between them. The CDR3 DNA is TGTGCCAGCAGCGTTGGGACTATCGGAAACACCATATATTTT. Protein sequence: CASSVGTIGNTIYF.

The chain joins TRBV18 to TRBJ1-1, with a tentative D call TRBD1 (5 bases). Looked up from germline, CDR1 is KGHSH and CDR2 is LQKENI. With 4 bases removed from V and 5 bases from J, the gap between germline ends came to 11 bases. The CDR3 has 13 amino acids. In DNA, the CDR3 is TGTGCCAGCTCACGGAAGGGGCAAACTGAAGCTTTCTTT. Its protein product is CASSRKGQTEAFF.

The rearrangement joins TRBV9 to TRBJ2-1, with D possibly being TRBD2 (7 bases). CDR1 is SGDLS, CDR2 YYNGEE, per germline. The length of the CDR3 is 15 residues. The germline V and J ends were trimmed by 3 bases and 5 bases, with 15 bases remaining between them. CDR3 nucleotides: TGTGCCAGCAGCGCGAGGGGGGAGGGGCACAATGAGCAGTTCTTC. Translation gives CASSARGEGHNEQFF.

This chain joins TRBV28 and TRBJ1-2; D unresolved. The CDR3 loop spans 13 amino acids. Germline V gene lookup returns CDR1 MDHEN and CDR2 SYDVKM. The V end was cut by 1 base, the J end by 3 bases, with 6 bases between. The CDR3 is CASSLSRHYGYTF. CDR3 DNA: TGTGCCAGCAGTTTATCCAGGCACTATGGCTACACCTTC.

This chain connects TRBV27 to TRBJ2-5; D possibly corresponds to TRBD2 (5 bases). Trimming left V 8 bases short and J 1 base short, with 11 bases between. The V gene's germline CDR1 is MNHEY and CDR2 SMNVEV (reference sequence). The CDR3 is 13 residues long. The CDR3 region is CASGPRGQETQYF. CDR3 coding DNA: TGTGCCAGCGGGCCCCGGGGCCAAGAGACCCAGTACTTC.

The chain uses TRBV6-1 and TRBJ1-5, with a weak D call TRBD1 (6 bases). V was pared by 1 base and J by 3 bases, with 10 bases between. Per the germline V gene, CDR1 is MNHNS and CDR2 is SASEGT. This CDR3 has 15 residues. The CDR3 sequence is CASSEGQAPNQPQHF. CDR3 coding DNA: TGTGCCAGCAGTGAAGGACAGGCCCCCAATCAGCCCCAGCATTTT.

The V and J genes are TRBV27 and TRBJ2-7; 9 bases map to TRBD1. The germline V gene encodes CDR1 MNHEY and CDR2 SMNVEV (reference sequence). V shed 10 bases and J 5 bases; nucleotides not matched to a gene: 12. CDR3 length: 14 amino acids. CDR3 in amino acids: CATAEGQGTDEQYF. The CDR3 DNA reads TGTGCCACCGCGGAGGGACAGGGAACCGACGAGCAGTACTTC.

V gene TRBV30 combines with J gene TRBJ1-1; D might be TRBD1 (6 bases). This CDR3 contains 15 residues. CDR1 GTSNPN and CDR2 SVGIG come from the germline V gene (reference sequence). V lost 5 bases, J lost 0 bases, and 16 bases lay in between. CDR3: CAWGTGPPLNTEAFF. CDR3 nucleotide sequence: TGTGCCTGGGGTACAGGGCCGCCCCTGAACACTGAAGCTTTCTTT.

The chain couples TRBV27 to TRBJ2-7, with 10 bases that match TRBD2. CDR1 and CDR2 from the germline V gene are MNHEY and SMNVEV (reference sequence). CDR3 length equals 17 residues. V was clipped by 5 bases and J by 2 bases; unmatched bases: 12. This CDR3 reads CASSPLKIAGGPYEQYF. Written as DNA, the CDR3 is TGTGCCAGCAGTCCACTAAAGATAGCGGGAGGCCCCTACGAGCAGTACTTC.

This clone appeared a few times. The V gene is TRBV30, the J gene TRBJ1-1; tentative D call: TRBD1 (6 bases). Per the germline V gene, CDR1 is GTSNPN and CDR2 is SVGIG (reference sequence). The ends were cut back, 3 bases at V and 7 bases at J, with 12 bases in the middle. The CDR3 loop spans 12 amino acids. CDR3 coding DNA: TGTGCCTGGAGAGGGGGGGCGAATGAAGCTTTCTTT. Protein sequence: CAWRGGANEAFF.

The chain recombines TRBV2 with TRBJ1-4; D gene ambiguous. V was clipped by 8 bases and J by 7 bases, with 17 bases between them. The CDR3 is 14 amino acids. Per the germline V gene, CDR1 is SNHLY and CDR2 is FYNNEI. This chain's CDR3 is CASLPGRVGEKLFF. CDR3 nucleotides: TGTGCCAGCCTTCCCGGGAGGGTAGGTGAAAAACTGTTTTTT.

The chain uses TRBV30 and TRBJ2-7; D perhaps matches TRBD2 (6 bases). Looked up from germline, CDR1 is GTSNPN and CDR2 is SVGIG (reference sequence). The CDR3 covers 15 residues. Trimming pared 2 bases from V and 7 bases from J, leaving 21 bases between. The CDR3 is CAWSPPRGVLREQYF. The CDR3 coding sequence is TGTGCCTGGAGTCCCCCTCGCGGGGTTCTGAGGGAGCAGTACTTC.

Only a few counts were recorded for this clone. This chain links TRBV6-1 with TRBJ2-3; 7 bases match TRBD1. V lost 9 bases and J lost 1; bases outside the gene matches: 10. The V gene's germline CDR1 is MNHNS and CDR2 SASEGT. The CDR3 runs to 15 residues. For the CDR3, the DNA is TGTGCCAGTCCACAGGGCACAGGGGGCACAGATACGCAGTATTTT. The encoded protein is CASPQGTGGTDTQYF.

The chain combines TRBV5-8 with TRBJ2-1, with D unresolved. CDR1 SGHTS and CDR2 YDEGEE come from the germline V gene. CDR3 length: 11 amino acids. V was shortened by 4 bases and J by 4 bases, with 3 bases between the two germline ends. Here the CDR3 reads CASSPYNEQFF. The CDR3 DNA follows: TGTGCCAGCAGCCCGTACAATGAGCAGTTCTTC.

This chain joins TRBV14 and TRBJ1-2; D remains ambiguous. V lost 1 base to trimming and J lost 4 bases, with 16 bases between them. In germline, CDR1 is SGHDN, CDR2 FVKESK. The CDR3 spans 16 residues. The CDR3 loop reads CASSQARTGEVYGYTF. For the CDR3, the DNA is TGTGCCAGCAGCCAAGCTCGAACCGGTGAGGTCTATGGCTACACCTTC.

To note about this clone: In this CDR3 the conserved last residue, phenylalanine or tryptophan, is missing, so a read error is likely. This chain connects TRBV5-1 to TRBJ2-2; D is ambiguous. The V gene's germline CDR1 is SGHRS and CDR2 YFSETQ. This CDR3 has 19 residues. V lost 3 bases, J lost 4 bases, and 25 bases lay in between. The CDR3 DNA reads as TGCGCCAGCAGCTCCCCCTCGGATGGGCGAGTCTCGAGCACCGGGGAGCTGTTTCTT. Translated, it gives CASSSPSDGRVSSTGELFL.

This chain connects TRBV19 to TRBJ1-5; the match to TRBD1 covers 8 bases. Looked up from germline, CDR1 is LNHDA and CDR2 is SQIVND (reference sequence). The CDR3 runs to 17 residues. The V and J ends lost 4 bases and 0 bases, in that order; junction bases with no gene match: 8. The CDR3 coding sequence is TGTGCCAGTAGTACCGGGACAGGAAGCTATAGCAATCAGCCCCAGCATTTT. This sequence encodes CASSTGTGSYSNQPQHF.

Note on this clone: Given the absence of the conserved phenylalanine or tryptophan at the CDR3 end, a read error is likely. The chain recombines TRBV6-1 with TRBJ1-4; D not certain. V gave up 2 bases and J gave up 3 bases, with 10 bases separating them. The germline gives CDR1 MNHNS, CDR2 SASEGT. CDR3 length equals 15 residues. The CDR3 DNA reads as TGTGCCAGCAGTGAAATCGAACAGCCTAATGAAAAACTGTTTCTT. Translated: CASSEIEQPNEKLFL.

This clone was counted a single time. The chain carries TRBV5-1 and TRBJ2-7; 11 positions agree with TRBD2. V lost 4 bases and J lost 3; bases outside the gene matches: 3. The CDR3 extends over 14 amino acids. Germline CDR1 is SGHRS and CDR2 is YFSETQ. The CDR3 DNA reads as TGCGCCAGCAGCCCCGGGACTAGCGGCTACGAGCAGTACTTC. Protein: CASSPGTSGYEQYF.